One sample yielded the 10 T cell receptor beta chains listed below, sequenced in a study of blood T cell repertoires in COVID-19. TCRdb's table, derived via immunoSEQ multiplex PCR, lists solely in-frame clones and lacks some. The table shows fewer than 20,000 clones, with about 86% occurring only once. Sequenced: peripheral blood. Every receptor here comes from a human donor in a cohort sampled during active COVID-19.

The chain carries TRBV6-5 and TRBJ1-4; D is uncertain. The CDR3 is made up of 13 amino acids. Deletions cut 0 bases from V and 7 bases from J, with 6 bases between. CDR1 is MNHEY and CDR2 is SVGAGI in the germline V gene. CDR3 nucleotides: TGTGCCAGCAGTTACTCATCGGGTGAAAAACTGTTTTTT. Translated: CASSYSSGEKLFF.

J is TRBJ2-1 and V is TRBV7-6; the D is unclear. CDR1 is SGHVS and CDR2 is FNYEAQ in the germline V gene. Trimming took off 2 bases at V and 4 bases at J, with 12 bases between the two ends. CDR3 size: 15 residues. CDR3 sequence: CASSLSGDDYNEQFF. For the CDR3, the DNA is TGTGCCAGCAGCTTATCTGGAGACGATTACAATGAGCAGTTCTTC.

The table lists this clone with a few counts. The rearrangement links TRBV19 to TRBJ2-7; TRBD1 agrees at 8 bases. This CDR3 is built from 14 residues. Germline V gene sequence: CDR1 LNHDA, CDR2 SQIVND (reference sequence). The V and J ends lost 1 base and 3 bases, in that order; junction bases with no gene match: 2. Here the CDR3 DNA reads TGTGCCAGTAGTATAGCAGGGGGCCTCTACGAGCAGTACTTC. Residues: CASSIAGGLYEQYF.

The count of this clone is one. The chain employs TRBV4-1 and TRBJ1-2, with a possible D match to TRBD1 (5 bases). V lost 0 bases and J 2 bases, leaving 10 bases between the germline ends. The CDR3 spans 15 residues. CDR1 and CDR2 from the germline V gene are MGHRA and YSYEKL. The CDR3: CASSQDTDKNYGYTF. CDR3 nucleotide sequence: TGCGCCAGCAGCCAAGATACGGACAAGAACTATGGCTACACCTTC.

This clone was counted between two and nine times. The genes are TRBV24-1 and TRBJ2-3, with no clear D. Per germline, CDR1 KGHDR and CDR2 SFDVKD. There are 15 residues in the CDR3. Trimming took off 1 base at V and 2 bases at J, with 9 bases between the two ends. In DNA form, the CDR3 reads TGTGCCACCAGTGATTTAGAAGACTCCACAGATACGCAGTATTTT. Encoded protein: CATSDLEDSTDTQYF.

Written as DNA, the CDR3 is TGTGCCAGCAGCTTAAGCCAGGGACTATACAATGAGCAGTTCTTC. This gives the protein CASSLSQGLYNEQFF. The chain links TRBV7-3 to TRBJ2-1; 7 positions match TRBD2. The length of the CDR3 is 15 residues. With V trimmed by 1 base and J by 4 bases, 4 bases remained unmatched. The germline gives CDR1 SGHTA, CDR2 FQGTGA.

This chain joins TRBV7-3 and TRBJ2-1, with D hard to call. The CDR3 consists of 12 residues. The V gene lost 1 base and the J gene lost 10 bases, with 8 bases spanning the gap. Per the germline V gene, CDR1 is SGHTA and CDR2 is FQGTGA. For the CDR3, the DNA is TGTGCCAGCAGCTTAAGCTTGGGCGAGCAGTTCTTC. Protein sequence: CASSLSLGEQFF. Full variable domain (outside the CDR3, taken from reference TRBV7-3 and TRBJ2-1): GAGVSQTPSNKVTEKGKYVELRCDPISGHTALYWYRQSLGQGPEFLIYFQGTGAADDSGLPNDRFFAVRPEGSVSTLKIQRTERGDSAVYLCASSLSLGEQFFGPGTRLTVL.

The table lists this clone with a few counts. V gene TRBV6-5 combines with J gene TRBJ2-7, with D possibly matching TRBD2 (5 bases). Germline CDR1 and CDR2: MNHEY and SVGAGI. This CDR3 spans 13 amino acids. V was clipped by 10 bases and J by 3 bases, with 16 bases between them. CDR3 bases: TGTGCCATTGGAGCCGGACTCCTCTACGAGCAGTACTTC. Translation: CAIGAGLLYEQYF.

The rearrangement links TRBV6-5 to TRBJ2-7; 8 bases are a match to TRBD1. With V trimmed by 6 bases and J by 3 bases, 4 bases remained unmatched. Germline CDR1 is MNHEY and CDR2 is SVGAGI. The CDR3 is 13 residues long. CDR3 sequence (DNA): TGTGCCAGCAGGAAGGACAGGGTCTACGAGCAGTACTTC. It translates to CASRKDRVYEQYF.

The rearrangement joins TRBV5-1 to TRBJ2-7; 7 bases agree with TRBD2. CDR1 is SGHRS, CDR2 YFSETQ, per germline. J lost 3 bases, V lost 0 bases, and 6 bases had no gene match. The CDR3 is 15 amino acids. This chain's CDR3 is CASSLDPAGFYEQYF. In DNA form, the CDR3 reads TGCGCCAGCAGCTTGGACCCAGCGGGATTCTACGAGCAGTACTTC.